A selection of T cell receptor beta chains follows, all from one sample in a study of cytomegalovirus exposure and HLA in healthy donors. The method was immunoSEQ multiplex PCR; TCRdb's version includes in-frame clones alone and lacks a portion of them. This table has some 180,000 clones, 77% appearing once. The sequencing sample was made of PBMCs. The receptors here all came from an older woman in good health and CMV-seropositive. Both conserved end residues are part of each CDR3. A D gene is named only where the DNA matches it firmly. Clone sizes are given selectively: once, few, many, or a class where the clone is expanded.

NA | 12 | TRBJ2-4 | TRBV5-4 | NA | TGTGCCAGCAGCTTGGACGGTGACAGTCAGTACTTC | CASSLDGDSQYF
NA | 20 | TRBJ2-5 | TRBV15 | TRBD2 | TGTGCCACCAGAGCCCCAATCCGCAGGACTAGCGGGAAAGACGTGGAGACCCAGTACTTC | CATRAPIRRTSGKDVETQYF
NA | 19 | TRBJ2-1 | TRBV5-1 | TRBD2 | TGCGCCAGCAGCTTGGGCGGCGGGACTAGCGGGGGGCCGAACGATGAGCAGTTCTTC | CASSLGGGTSGGPNDEQFF
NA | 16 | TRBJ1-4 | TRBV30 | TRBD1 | TGTGCCTGGGCCCCAGGATTGGGACAGTATAATGAAAAACTGTTTTTT | CAWAPGLGQYNEKLFF
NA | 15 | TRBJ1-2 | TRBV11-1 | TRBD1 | TGTGCCAGCAGCCCTCAGACAGGGACTAACTATGGCTACACCTTC | CASSPQTGTNYGYTF
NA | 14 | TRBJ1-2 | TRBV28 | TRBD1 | TGTGCCAGCAGTTTGGGACAGAACTCCTATGGCTACACCTTC | CASSLGQNSYGYTF
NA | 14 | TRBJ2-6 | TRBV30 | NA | TGTGCCTGGAGTCTAGGGGCTGGGGCCAACGTCCTGACTTTC | CAWSLGAGANVLTF
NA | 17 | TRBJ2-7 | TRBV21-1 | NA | TGTGCCAGCAGCTACAGGGAAAAGTCTATGGGGATTCACTGTTCCCCGTTC | CASSYREKSMGIHCSPF
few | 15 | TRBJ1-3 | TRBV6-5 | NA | TGTGCCAGCAGCTTTACAGGGATCTCTGGAAACACCATATATTTT | CASSFTGISGNTIYF
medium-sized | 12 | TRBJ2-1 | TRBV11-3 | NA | TGTGCCAGCAGCCTCGGGGAGAATGAGCAGTTCTTC | CASSLGENEQFF
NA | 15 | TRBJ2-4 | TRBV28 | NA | TGTGCCAGCAGTTTAACACGCCAGGGACACAACATTCAGTACTTC | CASSLTRQGHNIQYF
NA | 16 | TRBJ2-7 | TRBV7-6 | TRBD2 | TGTGCCAGCAGTTCGGGACTAGCGGCAAGCTCCTACGAGCAGTACTTC | CASSSGLAASSYEQYF
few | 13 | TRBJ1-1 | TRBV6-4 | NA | TGTGCCAGCAGACGGGAAGGGAACACTGAAGCTTTCTTT | CASRREGNTEAFF
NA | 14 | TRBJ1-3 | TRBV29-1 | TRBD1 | TGCAGCGTTGGTGGGACAGGGGCTGGAAACACCATATATTTT | CSVGGTGAGNTIYF
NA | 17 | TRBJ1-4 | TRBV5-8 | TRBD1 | TGTGCCAGCACCCCGCCCCCCCACAGGGGGCGAGGGGAAAAACTGTTTTTT | CASTPPPHRGRGEKLFF
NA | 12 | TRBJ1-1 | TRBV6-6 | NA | TGTGCCAGCAGCTTCGGGGGGCAGGAAGCTTTCTTT | CASSFGGQEAFF
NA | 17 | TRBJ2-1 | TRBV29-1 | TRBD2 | TGCAGCGTTGAAGATCCTAATTCGCTAGCGGGTTACAATGAGCAGTTCTTC | CSVEDPNSLAGYNEQFF
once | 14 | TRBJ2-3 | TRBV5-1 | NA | TGCGCCAGCAGTCAAGCGGAGGGGGGGGATACGCAGTATTTT | CASSQAEGGDTQYF
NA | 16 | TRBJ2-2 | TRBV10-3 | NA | TGTGCCATCAGGGAGCCACAGGGTACGGACACCGGGGAGCTGTTTTTT | CAIREPQGTDTGELFF
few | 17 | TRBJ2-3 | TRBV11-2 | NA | TGTGCCAGCAGCTTAAGGAGGGAGTCGATGGGCGAAGATACGCAGTATTTT | CASSLRRESMGEDTQYF
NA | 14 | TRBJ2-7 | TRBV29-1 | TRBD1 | TGCAGCGTCGAAGGGACAGGGGGATTCTACGAGCAGTACTTC | CSVEGTGGFYEQYF
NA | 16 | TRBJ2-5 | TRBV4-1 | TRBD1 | TGCGCCAGCAGCCTTCGATACAGGGGCATACAAGAGACCCAGTACTTC | CASSLRYRGIQETQYF
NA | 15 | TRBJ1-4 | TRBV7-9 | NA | TGTGCCAGCAGCTTATCGAACCACAGGGACGAAAAACTGTTTTTT | CASSLSNHRDEKLFF
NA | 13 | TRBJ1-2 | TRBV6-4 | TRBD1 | TGTGCCAGCAGGCCGGGACAGGGCTATGGCTACACCTTC | CASRPGQGYGYTF
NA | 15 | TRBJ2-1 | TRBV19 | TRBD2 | TGTGCCAGTAGTAAGACTAGCGGAGACTACAATGAGCAGTTCTTC | CASSKTSGDYNEQFF
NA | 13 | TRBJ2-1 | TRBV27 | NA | TGTGCCAGCAGTTTATCGTCCAGGTCTGAGCAGTTCTTC | CASSLSSRSEQFF
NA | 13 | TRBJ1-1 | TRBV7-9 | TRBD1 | TGTGCCAGCAGCCAACCGGGACAGCTTGAAGCTTTCTTT | CASSQPGQLEAFF
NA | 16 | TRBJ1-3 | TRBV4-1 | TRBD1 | TGCGCCAGCAGCCATCCGGGACAGGGAGCTGGAAACACCATATATTTT | CASSHPGQGAGNTIYF
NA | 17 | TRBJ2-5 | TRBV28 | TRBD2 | TGTGCCAGCAGCCCCGGGGGGGTGGGCGGGGGCTCCAAGACCCAGTACTTC | CASSPGGVGGGSKTQYF
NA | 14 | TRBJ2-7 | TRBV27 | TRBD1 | TGTGCCAGCAGCCCGCCGGGACAGTTCGACGAGCAGTACTTC | CASSPPGQFDEQYF
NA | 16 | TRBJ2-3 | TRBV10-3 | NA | TGTGCCATCAGTGACTGGACAGTCGGGCGCACAGATACGCAGTATTTT | CAISDWTVGRTDTQYF
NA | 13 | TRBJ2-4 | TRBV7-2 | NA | TGTGCCAGCAGCTTAGATGTTGGGGGCCCGCGGGACTTC | CASSLDVGGPRDF
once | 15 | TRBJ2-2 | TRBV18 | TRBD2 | TGTGCCAGCTCATTGGGCGGGAGCTACCCCGGGGAGCTGTTTTTT | CASSLGGSYPGELFF
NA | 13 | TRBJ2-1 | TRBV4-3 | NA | TGCGCCAGCAGCCAAGAACTGAACAATGAGCAGTTCTTC | CASSQELNNEQFF
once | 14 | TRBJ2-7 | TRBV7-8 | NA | TGTGCCAGCAGCGAACGGGGCAGGGGTTCCGAGCAGTACTTC | CASSERGRGSEQYF
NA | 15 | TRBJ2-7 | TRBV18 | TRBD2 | TGTGCCAGCTCACCATTTTACCGGGGGGCCTACGAGCAGTACTTC | CASSPFYRGAYEQYF
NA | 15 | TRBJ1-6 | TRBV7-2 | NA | TGTGCCAGCAGCTGGCAGACAGGCTCTAATTCACCCCTCCACTTT | CASSWQTGSNSPLHF